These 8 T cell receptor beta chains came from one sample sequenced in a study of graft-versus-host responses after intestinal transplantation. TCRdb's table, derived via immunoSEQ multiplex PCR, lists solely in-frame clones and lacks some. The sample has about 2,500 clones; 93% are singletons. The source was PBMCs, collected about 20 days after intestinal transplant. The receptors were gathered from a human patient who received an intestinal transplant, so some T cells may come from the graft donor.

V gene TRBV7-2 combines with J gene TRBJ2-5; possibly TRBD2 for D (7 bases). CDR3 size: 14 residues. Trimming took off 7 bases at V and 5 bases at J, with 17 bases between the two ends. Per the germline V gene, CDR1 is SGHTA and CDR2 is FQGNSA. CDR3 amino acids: CASTRLGGLETQYF. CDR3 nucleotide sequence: TGTGCCAGCACCCGCCTCGGGGGGCTTGAGACCCAGTACTTC.

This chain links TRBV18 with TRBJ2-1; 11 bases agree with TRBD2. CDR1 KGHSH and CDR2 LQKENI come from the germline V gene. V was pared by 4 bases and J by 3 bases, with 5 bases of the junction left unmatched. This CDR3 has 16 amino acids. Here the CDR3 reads CASSLLAGEYYNEQFF. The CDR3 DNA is TGTGCCAGCTCACTACTAGCGGGGGAGTACTACAATGAGCAGTTCTTC.

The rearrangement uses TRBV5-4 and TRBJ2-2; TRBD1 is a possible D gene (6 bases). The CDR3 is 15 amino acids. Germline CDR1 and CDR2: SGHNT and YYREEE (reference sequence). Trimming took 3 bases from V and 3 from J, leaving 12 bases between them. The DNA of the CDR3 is TGTGCCAGCAGCTCCCGGGACACGGACACCGGGGAGCTGTTTTTT. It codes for CASSSRDTDTGELFF.

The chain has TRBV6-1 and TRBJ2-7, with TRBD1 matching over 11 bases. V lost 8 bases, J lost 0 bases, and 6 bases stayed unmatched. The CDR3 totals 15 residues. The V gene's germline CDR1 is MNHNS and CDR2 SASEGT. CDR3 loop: CASARDRGYSYEQYF. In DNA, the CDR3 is TGTGCCAGCGCCCGGGACAGGGGGTACTCCTACGAGCAGTACTTC.

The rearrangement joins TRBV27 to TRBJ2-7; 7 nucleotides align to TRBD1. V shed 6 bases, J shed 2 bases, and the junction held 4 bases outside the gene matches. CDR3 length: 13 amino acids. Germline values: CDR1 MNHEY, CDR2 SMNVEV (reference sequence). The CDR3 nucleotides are TGTGCCAGCAGACGACAGGGTACCTACGAGCAGTACTTC. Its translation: CASRRQGTYEQYF.

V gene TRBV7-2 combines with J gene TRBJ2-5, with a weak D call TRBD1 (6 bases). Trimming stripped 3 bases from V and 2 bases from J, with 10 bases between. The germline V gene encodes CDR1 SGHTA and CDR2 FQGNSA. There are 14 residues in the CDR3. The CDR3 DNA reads TGTGCCAGCAGCTTTCCCGGACAGCAAGAGACCCAGTACTTC. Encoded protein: CASSFPGQQETQYF.

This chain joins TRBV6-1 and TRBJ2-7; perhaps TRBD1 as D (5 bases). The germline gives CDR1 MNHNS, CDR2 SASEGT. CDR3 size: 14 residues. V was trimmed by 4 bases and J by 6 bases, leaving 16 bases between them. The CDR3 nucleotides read TGTGCCAGCAGTGCTTATATGGCAGGGCCCGAGCAGTACGTC. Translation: CASSAYMAGPEQYV.

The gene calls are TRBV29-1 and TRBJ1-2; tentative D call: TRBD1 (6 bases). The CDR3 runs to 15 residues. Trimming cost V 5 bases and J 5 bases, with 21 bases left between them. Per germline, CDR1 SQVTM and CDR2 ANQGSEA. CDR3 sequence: CSVLLSRQEDYGYTF. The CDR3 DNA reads TGCAGCGTTCTTCTTTCGCGACAGGAAGATTATGGCTACACCTTC.